This T cell receptor (beta chain) was identified during a study of T cells in Graves' hyperthyroidism and ophthalmopathy. Overall study findings and caveats: Researchers report that a 13 V-J model separated ophthalmopathy from stable hyperthyroidism.

TCR beta CDR3 sequences were amplified from RNA transcripts. HTBI primers were used for first-round RT-PCR of the TCR CDR3. TCRdb reprocessed the multiplex PCR reads with MiXCR, giving one entry per CDR3 protein. The table records almost 600,000 distinct CDR3 sequences, approximately 13% of them present only once. This clonotype was seen repeatedly, ten times or more. Its target is unknown. Germline V gene sequence: CDR1 SGDLS, CDR2 YYNGEE. There are 17 residues in the CDR3. Trimming cost V 3 bases and J 6 bases; bases outside gene matches: 8. The chain uses TRBV9 and TRBJ2-2, with 13 bases that match TRBD2. The sequenced sample was blood. The source is a young woman with Graves' hyperthyroidism that later progressed to Graves' ophthalmopathy. The DNA of the CDR3 is TGTGCCAGCAGCGACTCAACTAGCGGGAGGGAGCCCGGGGAGCTGTTTTTT. It codes for CASSDSTSGREPGELFF.